This T cell receptor (beta chain) was profiled in a study of cytomegalovirus exposure and HLA in healthy donors. Of note for this clone: As yet, its antigen is unknown.

With 60 Vbeta and 13 Jbeta primers, the PCR was carried out. As processed by the authors: Approximately 11 million shared chains were among the roughly 78 million unique TCR beta chains that a later analysis counted. Using immunoSEQ multiplex PCR, the repertoire was profiled, and TCRdb retains in-frame clones only, with some absent. V and J calls and clone size come straight from that table; D and trimming were deduced from the DNA. The sample lists about 75,000 clones; 84% were seen once. Broader study findings: HLA alleles showed associations with 15,000 to 20,000 TCR beta sequences in a later analysis, at a 0.05 false discovery rate. Productive rates of about 90% or about 30% were seen for most TCR beta V segments in an earlier analysis.

V lost 7 bases, J lost 0 bases, and 10 bases lay in between. The CDR3 has 13 amino acids. Germline V gives CDR1 SNHLY, CDR2 FYNNEI. Specimen: PBMCs. The TCR sequence derives from a man between 65 and 80 years old in good health and CMV-seropositive. The gene calls are TRBV2 and TRBJ2-7; tentatively, D is TRBD1 (6 bases). The CDR3 bases are TGTGCCAGCAATACAGGGAGCTCCTACGAGCAGTACTTC. Its translation: CASNTGSSYEQYF.